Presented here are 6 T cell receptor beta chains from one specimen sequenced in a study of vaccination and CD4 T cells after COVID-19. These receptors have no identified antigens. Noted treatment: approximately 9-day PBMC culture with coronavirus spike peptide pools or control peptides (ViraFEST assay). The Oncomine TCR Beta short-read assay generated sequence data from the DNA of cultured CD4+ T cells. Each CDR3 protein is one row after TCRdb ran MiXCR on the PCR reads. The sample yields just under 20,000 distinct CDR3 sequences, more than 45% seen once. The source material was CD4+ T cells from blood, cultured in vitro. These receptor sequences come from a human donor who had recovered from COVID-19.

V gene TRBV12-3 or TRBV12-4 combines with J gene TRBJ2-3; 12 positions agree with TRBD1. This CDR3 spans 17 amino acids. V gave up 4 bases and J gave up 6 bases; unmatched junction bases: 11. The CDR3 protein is CASSSSPGQGASDTQYF. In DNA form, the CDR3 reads TGTGCCAGCAGTTCGTCACCGGGACAGGGGGCGTCGGATACGCAGTATTTT.

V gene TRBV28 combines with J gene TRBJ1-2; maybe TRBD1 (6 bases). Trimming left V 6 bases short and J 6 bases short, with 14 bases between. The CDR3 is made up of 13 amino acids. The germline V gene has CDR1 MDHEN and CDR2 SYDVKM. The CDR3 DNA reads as TGTGCCAGCAGAGGGGGAAGGGGCAATGGCTACACCTTC. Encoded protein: CASRGGRGNGYTF.

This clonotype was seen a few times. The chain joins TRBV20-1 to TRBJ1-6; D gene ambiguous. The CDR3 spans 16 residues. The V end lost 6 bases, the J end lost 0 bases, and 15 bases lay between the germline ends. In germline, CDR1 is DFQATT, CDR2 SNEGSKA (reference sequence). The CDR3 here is CSAPKGSSSYNSPLHF. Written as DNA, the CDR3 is TGCAGTGCCCCGAAGGGTTCGAGCTCCTATAATTCACCCCTCCACTTT.

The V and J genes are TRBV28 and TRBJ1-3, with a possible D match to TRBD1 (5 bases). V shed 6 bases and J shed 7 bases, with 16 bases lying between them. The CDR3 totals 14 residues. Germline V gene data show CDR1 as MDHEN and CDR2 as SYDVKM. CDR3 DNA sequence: TGTGCCAGCAGCCAGGGAGGCTCGAGGAACACCATATATTTT. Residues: CASSQGGSRNTIYF.

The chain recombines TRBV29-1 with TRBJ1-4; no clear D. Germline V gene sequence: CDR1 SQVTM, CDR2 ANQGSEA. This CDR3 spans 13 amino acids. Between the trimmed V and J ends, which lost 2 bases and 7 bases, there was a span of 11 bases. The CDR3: CSVESGQREKLFF. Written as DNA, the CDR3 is TGCAGCGTTGAATCGGGCCAGCGTGAAAAACTGTTTTTT.

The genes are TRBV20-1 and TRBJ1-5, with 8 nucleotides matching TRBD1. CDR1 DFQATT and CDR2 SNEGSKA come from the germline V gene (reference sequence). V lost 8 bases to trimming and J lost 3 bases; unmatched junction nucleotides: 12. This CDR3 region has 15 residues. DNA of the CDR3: TGCAGTACTATTAGGACAGGGAACTTCAATCAGCCCCAGCATTTT. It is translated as CSTIRTGNFNQPQHF.